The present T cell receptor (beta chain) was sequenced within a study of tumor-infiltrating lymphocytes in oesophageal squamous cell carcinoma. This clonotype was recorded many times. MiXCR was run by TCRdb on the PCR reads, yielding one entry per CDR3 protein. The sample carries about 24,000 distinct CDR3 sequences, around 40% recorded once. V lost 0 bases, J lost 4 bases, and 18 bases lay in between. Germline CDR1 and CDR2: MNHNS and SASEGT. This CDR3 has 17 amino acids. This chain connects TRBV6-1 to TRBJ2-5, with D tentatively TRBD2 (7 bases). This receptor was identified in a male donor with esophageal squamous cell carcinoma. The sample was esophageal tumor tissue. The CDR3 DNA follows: TGTGCCAGCAGTGAAGCTGTGGGGGGGGCCCGCGGAGAGACCCAGTACTTC. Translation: CASSEAVGGARGETQYF.